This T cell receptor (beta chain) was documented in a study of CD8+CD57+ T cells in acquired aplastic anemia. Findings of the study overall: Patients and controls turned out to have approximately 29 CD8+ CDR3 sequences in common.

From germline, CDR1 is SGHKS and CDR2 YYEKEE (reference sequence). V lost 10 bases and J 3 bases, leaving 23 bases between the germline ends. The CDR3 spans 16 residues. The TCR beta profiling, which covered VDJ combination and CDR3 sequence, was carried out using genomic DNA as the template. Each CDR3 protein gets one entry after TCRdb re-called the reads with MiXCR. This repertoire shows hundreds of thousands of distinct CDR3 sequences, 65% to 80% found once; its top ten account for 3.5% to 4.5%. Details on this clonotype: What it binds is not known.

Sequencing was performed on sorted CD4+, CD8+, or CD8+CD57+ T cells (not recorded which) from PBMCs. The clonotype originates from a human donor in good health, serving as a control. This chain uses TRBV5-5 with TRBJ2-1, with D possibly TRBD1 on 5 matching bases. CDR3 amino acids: CAGAEAAAPLYNEQFF. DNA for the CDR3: TGTGCCGGGGCCGAGGCAGCTGCTCCACTCTACAATGAGCAGTTCTTC. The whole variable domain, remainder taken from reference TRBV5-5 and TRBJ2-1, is DAGVTQSPTHLIKTRGQQVTLRCSPISGHKSVSWYQQVLGQGPQFIFQYYEKEERGRGNFPDRFSARQFPNYSSELNVNALLLGDSALYLCAGAEAAAPLYNEQFFGPGTRLTVL.